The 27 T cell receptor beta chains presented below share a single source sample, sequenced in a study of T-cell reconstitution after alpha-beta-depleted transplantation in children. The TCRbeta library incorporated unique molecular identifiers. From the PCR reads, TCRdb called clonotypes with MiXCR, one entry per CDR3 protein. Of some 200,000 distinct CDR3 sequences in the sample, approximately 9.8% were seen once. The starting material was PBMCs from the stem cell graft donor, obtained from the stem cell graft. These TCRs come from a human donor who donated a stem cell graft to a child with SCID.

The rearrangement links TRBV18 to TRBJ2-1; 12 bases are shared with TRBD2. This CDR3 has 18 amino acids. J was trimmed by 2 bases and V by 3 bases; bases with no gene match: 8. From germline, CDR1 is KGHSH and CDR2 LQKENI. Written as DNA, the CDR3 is TGTGCCAGCTCACCCTCACGAACTAGCGGGGGGACCTACAATGAGCAGTTCTTC. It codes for CASSPSRTSGGTYNEQFF.

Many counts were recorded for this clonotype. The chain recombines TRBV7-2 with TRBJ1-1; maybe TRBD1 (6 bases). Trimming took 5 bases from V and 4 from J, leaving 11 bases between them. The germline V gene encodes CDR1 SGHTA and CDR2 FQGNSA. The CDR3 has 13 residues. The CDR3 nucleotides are TGTGCCAGCAGCCGAGGGGGAGTCACTGAAGCTTTCTTT. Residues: CASSRGGVTEAFF.

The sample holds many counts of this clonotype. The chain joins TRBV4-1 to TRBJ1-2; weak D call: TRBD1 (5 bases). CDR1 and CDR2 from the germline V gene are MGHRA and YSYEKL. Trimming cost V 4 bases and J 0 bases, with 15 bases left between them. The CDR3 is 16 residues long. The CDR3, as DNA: TGCGCCAGCAGCCCCGAACCGGGACCCTCTAACTATGGCTACACCTTC. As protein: CASSPEPGPSNYGYTF.

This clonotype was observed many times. The chain's CDR3 is CASSSSRAGQFYEQYF. The CDR3 nucleotides are TGTGCCAGCAGCTCATCTAGGGCAGGCCAATTTTACGAGCAGTACTTC. This chain joins TRBV7-9 and TRBJ2-7, with unresolved D. Trimming removed 4 bases from V and 4 bases from J, with 20 bases in between. The CDR3 is 16 amino acids. From germline, CDR1 is SEHNR and CDR2 FQNEAQ (reference sequence).

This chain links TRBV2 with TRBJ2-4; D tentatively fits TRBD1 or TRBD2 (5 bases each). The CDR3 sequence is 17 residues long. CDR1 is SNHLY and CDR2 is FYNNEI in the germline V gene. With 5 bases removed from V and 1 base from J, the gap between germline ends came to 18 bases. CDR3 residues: CASSPVWFEGAKNIQYF. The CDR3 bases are TGTGCCAGCAGTCCCGTATGGTTTGAGGGGGCCAAAAACATTCAGTACTTC.

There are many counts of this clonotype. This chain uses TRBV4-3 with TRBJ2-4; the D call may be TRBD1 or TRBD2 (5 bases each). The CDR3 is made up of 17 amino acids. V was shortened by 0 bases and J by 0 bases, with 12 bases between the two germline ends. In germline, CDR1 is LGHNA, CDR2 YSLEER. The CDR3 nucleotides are TGCGCCAGCAGCCAAGATCGGGGCCATTTAGCCAAAAACATTCAGTACTTC. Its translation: CASSQDRGHLAKNIQYF.

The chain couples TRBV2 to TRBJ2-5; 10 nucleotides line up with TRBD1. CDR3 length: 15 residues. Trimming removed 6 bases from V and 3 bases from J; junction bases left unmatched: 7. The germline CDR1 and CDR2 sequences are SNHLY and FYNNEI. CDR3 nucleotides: TGTGCCAGCAGCCGGGACAGGGGCCCCGAAGAGACCCAGTACTTC. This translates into CASSRDRGPEETQYF.

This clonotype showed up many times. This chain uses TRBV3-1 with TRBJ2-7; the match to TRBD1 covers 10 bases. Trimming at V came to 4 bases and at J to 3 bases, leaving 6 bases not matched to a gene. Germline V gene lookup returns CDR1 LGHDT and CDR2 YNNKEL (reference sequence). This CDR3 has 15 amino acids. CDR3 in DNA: TGTGCCAGCAGCCCAGAGGGGACAGGGGTCTACGAGCAGTACTTC. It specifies CASSPEGTGVYEQYF.

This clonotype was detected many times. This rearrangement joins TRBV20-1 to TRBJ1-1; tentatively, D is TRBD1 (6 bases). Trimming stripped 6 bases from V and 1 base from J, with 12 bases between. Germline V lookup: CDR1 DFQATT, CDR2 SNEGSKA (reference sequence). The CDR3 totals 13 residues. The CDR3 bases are TGCAGTGCAAACAGGGTTAGGAACACTGAAGCTTTCTTT. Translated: CSANRVRNTEAFF.

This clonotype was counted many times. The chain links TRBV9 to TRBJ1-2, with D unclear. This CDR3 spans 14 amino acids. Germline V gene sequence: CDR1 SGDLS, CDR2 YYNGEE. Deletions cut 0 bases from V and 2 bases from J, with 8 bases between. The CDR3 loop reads CASSVDSGNYGYTF. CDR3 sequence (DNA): TGTGCCAGCAGCGTAGATAGTGGGAACTATGGCTACACCTTC.

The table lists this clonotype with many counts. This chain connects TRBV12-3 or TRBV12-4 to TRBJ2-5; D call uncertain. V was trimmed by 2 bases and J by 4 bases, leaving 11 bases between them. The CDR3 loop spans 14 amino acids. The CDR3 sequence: CASSLMGSPETQYF. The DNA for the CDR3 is TGTGCCAGCAGTTTAATGGGCAGCCCAGAGACCCAGTACTTC.

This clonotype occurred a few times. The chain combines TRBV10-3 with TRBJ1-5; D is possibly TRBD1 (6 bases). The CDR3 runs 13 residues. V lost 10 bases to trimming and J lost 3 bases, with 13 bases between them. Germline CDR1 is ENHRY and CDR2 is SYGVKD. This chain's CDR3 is CATRRGDNQPQHF. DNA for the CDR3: TGTGCCACCCGGAGGGGGGACAATCAGCCCCAGCATTTT.

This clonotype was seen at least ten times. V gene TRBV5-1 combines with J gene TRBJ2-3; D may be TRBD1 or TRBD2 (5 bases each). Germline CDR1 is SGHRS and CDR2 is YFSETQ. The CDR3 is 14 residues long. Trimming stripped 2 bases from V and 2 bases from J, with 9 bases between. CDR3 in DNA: TGCGCCAGCAGCTTCCGGGACCACACAGATACGCAGTATTTT. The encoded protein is CASSFRDHTDTQYF.

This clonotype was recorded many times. CDR3 bases: TGCGCCAGCAGCTTGGCCCCGGAGGGGTCCTACGAGCAGTACTTC. Its translation is CASSLAPEGSYEQYF. This chain links TRBV5-1 with TRBJ2-7, with a possible D match to TRBD2 (6 bases). V was clipped by 0 bases and J by 1 base, with 11 bases between them. This CDR3 has 15 amino acids. Germline loops: CDR1 SGHRS, CDR2 YFSETQ.

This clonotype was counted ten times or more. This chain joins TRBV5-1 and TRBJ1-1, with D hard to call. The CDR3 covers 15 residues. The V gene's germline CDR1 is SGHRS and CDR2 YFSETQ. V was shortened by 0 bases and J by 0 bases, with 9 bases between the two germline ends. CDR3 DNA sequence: TGCGCCAGCAGCTTGGGGGCAGGCATGAACACTGAAGCTTTCTTT. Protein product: CASSLGAGMNTEAFF.

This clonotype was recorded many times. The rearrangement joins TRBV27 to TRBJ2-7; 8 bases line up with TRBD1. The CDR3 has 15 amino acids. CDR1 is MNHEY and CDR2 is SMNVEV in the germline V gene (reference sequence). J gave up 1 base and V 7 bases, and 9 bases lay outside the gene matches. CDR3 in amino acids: CASKRTGQESYEQYF. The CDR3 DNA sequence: TGTGCCAGCAAGAGGACAGGGCAGGAATCCTACGAGCAGTACTTC.

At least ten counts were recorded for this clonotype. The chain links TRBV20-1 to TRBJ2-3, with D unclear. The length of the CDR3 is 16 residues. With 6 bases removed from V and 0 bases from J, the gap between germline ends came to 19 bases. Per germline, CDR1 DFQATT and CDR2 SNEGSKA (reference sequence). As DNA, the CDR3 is TGCAGTGCCTTAAGGGCCGCGGATACTAGCACAGATACGCAGTATTTT. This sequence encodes CSALRAADTSTDTQYF.

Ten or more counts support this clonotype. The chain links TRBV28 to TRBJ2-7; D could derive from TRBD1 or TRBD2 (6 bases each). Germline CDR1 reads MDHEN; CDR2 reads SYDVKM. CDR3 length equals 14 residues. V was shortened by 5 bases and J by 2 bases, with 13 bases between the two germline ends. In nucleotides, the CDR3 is TGTGCCAGCAGTCTTAGGGGGGTCACCTACGAGCAGTACTTC. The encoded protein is CASSLRGVTYEQYF. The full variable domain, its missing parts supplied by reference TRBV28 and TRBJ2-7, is DVKVTQSSRYLVKRTGEKVFLECVQDMDHENMFWYRQDPGLGLRLIYFSYDVKMKEKGDIPEGYSVSREKKERFSLILESASTNQTSMYLCASSLRGVTYEQYFGPGTRLTVT.

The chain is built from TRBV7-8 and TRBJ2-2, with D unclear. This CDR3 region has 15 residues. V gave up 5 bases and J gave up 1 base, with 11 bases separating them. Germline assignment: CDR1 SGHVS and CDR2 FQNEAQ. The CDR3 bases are TGTGCCAGCAGCCTACTTGGGGTGAACACCGGGGAGCTGTTTTTT. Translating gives CASSLLGVNTGELFF.

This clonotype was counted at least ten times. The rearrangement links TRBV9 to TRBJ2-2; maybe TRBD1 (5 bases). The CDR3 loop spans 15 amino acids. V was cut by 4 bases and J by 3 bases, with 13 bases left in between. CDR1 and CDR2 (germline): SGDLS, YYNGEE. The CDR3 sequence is CASSSQKGYTGELFF. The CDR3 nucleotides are TGTGCCAGCAGCTCTCAAAAGGGGTACACCGGGGAGCTGTTTTTT.

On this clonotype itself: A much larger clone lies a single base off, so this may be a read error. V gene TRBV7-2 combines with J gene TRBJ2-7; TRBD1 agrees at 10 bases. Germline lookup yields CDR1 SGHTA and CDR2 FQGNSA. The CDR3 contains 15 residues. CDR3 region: CASSLAGTGVYEQSF. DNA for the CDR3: TGTGCCAGCAGCTTAGCGGGGACAGGGGTATACGAGCAGTCCTTC.

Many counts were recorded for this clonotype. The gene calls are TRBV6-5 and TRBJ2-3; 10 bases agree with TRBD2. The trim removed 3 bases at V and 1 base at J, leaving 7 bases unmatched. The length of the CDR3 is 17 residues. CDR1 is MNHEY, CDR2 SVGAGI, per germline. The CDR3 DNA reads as TGTGCCAGCAGTTATTGGGCTAGCGGGGGTCGCACAGATACGCAGTATTTT. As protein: CASSYWASGGRTDTQYF.

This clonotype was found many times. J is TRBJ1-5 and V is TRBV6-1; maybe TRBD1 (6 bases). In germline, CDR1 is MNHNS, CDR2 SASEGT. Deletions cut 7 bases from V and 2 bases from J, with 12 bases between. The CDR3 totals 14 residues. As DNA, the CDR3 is TGTGCCAGCACTACAGGGTTGGGCAATCAGCCCCAGCATTTT. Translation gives CASTTGLGNQPQHF.

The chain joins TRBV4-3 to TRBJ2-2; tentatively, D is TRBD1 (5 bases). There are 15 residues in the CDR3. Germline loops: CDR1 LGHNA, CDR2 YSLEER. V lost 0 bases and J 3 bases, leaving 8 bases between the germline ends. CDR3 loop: CASSQETEYTGELFF. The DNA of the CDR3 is TGCGCCAGCAGCCAAGAGACAGAGTACACCGGGGAGCTGTTTTTT.

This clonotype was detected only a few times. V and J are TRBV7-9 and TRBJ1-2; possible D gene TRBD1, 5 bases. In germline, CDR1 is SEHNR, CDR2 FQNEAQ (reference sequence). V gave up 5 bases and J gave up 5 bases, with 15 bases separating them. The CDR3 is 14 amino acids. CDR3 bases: TGTGCCAGCAGCCCTGGCGGGGGTTTGTATGGCTACACCTTC. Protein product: CASSPGGGLYGYTF.

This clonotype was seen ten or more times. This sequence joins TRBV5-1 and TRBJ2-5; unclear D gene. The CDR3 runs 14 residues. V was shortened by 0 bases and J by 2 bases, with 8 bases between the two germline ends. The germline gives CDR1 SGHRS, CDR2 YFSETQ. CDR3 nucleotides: TGCGCCAGCAGCTTGGCTCCCAGACAAGAGACCCAGTACTTC. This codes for CASSLAPRQETQYF.

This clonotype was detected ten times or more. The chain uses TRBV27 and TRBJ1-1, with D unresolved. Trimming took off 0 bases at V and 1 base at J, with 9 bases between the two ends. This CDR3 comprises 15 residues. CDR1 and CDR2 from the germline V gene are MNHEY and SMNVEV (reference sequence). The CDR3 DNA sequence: TGTGCCAGCAGTTTATCGGATCGAGGGAACACTGAAGCTTTCTTT. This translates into CASSLSDRGNTEAFF.